These 22 T cell receptor beta chains were all obtained from the same sample, sequenced in a study of blood T cells in healthy people across ages. For the second PCR, which ran for about 7 to 11 cycles, a sample-barcoded 5' primer and a J-beta primer mix were used. TCRdb called the 5' RACE reads again in MiXCR, with one record for every CDR3 protein. Of some 750,000 distinct CDR3 sequences in the sample, about a fifth were seen once. The specimen was blood. The receptor set was obtained from a man between 70 and 80 years old in good health.

This clonotype was counted a few times. The V call is TRBV12-3 or TRBV12-4, the J call TRBJ1-2; TRBD1 matches at 8 bases. This CDR3 contains 12 residues. V gave up 5 bases and J gave up 7 bases; unmatched junction bases: 3. CDR3 nucleotides: TGTGCCAGCAGTAGACAGGGGCTTGGCTACACCTTC. Protein sequence: CASSRQGLGYTF.

This clonotype has a single count. The rearrangement uses TRBV6-6 and TRBJ2-7; D not certain. The V end lost 3 bases, the J end lost 0 bases, and 12 bases lay between the germline ends. CDR1 and CDR2 from the germline V gene are MNHNY and SVGAGI (reference sequence). CDR3 length: 15 residues. CDR3 amino acids: CASSYGAVSSYEQYV. CDR3 coding DNA: TGTGCCAGCAGTTATGGTGCGGTTAGCTCCTACGAGCAGTACGTC.

The chain couples TRBV20-1 to TRBJ2-7; 7 positions match TRBD2. The end of the DNA aligns better with TRBJ2-1, so the J call may be wrong. The germline CDR1 and CDR2 sequences are DFQATT and SNEGSKA (reference sequence). The length of the CDR3 is 16 residues. CDR3: CSARFGAGPFNGEQFF. The CDR3 DNA sequence: TGCAGTGCTAGATTTGGAGCGGGACCCTTTAATGGTGAGCAGTTCTTC.

V is TRBV20-1 and J is TRBJ1-4; D is ambiguous. In germline, CDR1 is DFQATT, CDR2 SNEGSKA (reference sequence). Trimming removed 3 bases at V and 0 bases at J, with 14 bases between. CDR3 size: 16 residues. This chain's CDR3 is CSASGRAESTNEKLFF. In DNA, the CDR3 is TGCAGTGCTAGCGGAAGGGCCGAATCAACTAATGAAAAACTGTTTTTT.

The CDR3 bases are TGCGCCAGCAGTGCGTTCGGGGATGGGACTGAAGCTTTCTTT. This codes for CASSAFGDGTEAFF. The gene calls are TRBV10-2 and TRBJ1-1; D is undetermined. The CDR3 is made up of 14 amino acids. The germline V gene has CDR1 WSHSY and CDR2 SAAADI. Between the trimmed V and J ends, which lost 4 bases and 5 bases, there was a span of 14 bases.

A few counts support this clonotype. The chain recombines TRBV5-1 with TRBJ1-4; D is unclear. The V and J ends lost 0 bases and 3 bases respectively, with 9 bases between them. Germline-derived CDR1 and CDR2 are SGHRS and YFSETQ. The CDR3 has 15 residues. DNA of the CDR3: TGCGCCAGCAGCTTGGCCATGTACCCTAATGAAAAACTGTTTTTT. This codes for CASSLAMYPNEKLFF.

The chain recombines TRBV11-1 with TRBJ1-1, with D perhaps TRBD1 (5 bases). The V gene's germline CDR1 is SGHAT and CDR2 FQDESV (reference sequence). This CDR3 contains 15 residues. The germline V and J ends were trimmed by 2 bases and 1 base, with 11 bases remaining between them. CDR3 bases: TGTGCCAGCAGCTTATCCGGGACGAGGAACACTGAAGCTTTCTTT. Translating it yields CASSLSGTRNTEAFF.

This clonotype has a handful of counts. The chain joins TRBV15 to TRBJ1-4; no firm D call. Trimming left V 0 bases short and J 1 base short, with 9 bases between. CDR3 length: 16 residues. Germline V CDR1 and CDR2: LNHNV, YYDKDF (reference sequence). CDR3: CATSRDLSGTNEKLFF. In nucleotides, the CDR3 is TGTGCCACCAGCAGAGACCTGTCGGGAACTAATGAAAAACTGTTTTTT.

The rearrangement links TRBV3-1 to TRBJ2-3, with D hard to call. The germline V gene encodes CDR1 LGHDT and CDR2 YNNKEL (reference sequence). This CDR3 comprises 18 residues. Trimming took off 0 bases at V and 2 bases at J, with 18 bases between the two ends. This chain's CDR3 is CASSQEARLLTNTDTQYF. The CDR3 DNA sequence: TGTGCCAGCAGCCAAGAAGCAAGACTCCTTACTAACACAGATACGCAGTATTTT.

This clonotype was counted between two and nine times. The rearrangement uses TRBV7-2 and TRBJ2-5; 9 nucleotides align to TRBD2. The J call is uncertain, as TRBJ2-7 better fits the DNA end. Germline CDR1 and CDR2: SGHTA and FQGNSA. The length of the CDR3 is 14 residues. The chain's CDR3 is CASSLASGTYEQYF. The DNA of the CDR3 is TGTGCCAGCAGCTTGGCTAGCGGGACCTACGAGCAGTACTTC.

This chain uses TRBV24-1 with TRBJ2-1; 11 bases match TRBD1. The trim removed 1 base at V and 7 bases at J, leaving 2 bases unmatched. Germline V lookup: CDR1 KGHDR, CDR2 SFDVKD. The CDR3 spans 15 residues. In DNA form, the CDR3 reads TGTGCCACCAGTGATTTAGGACAGGGGGCTAATGAGCAGTTCTTC. It encodes CATSDLGQGANEQFF.

This clonotype was detected only a few times. The genes are TRBV4-1 and TRBJ2-5, with D perhaps TRBD2 (7 bases). Germline lookup yields CDR1 MGHRA and CDR2 YSYEKL. The CDR3 runs to 17 residues. The V end lost 0 bases, the J end lost 2 bases, and 16 bases lay between the germline ends. The CDR3 spells CASSQDPAGAIQETQYF. The CDR3 nucleotides are TGCGCCAGCAGCCAAGATCCGGCGGGGGCGATTCAAGAGACCCAGTACTTC.

This clonotype was seen only a few times. The junction and the germline gene differ at one end; a read error may be behind it. The chain employs TRBV7-2 and TRBJ2-5; TRBD2 is a possible D gene (6 bases). The J call is in doubt because the DNA end fits TRBJ2-1 better. In germline, CDR1 is SGHTA, CDR2 FQGNSA. CDR3 length equals 15 residues. CDR3 nucleotides: TGTGCCTGCAGCTTAGCCGGGACTCTTGACAATGAGCAGTTCTTC. Translating gives CACSLAGTLDNEQFF.

This chain links TRBV4-2 with TRBJ2-1; the match to TRBD2 covers 7 bases. V lost 0 bases to trimming and J lost 7 bases; unmatched junction nucleotides: 3. Germline assignment: CDR1 LGHNA and CDR2 YNFKEQ. This CDR3 is 14 amino acids long. DNA for the CDR3: TGTGCCAGCAGCCAAGATCTGGGGGGGAATGAGCAGTTCTTC. This encodes CASSQDLGGNEQFF.

The sample holds many counts of this clonotype. The CDR3 nucleotides are TGTGCCAGCAGCCCAGGGGTTTTGGGGGCTAGTGAAGCTTTCTTT. This codes for CASSPGVLGASEAFF. The chain recombines TRBV7-3 with TRBJ1-1, with D possibly TRBD1 on 6 matching bases. There are 15 residues in the CDR3. V was clipped by 5 bases and J by 7 bases, with 20 bases between them. CDR1 is SGHTA and CDR2 is FQGTGA in the germline V gene.

This clonotype has only a few counts. This sequence joins TRBV5-1 and TRBJ2-7; TRBD2 might be the D (6 bases). The J call could be wrong; TRBJ2-1 is a better fit for the DNA end. The CDR3 is 13 amino acids. CDR1 and CDR2 from the germline V gene are SGHRS and YFSETQ. CDR3 DNA sequence: TGCGCCAGCCGGATAGGGGAGGTCAATGAGCAGTTCTTC. Amino acid sequence: CASRIGEVNEQFF.

CDR3 DNA sequence: TGTGCCAGCAGCCAAAGGCAGGGGGTCGGCGAGCAGTACTTC. Amino acids: CASSQRQGVGEQYF. This chain links TRBV14 with TRBJ2-7; TRBD1 aligns across 7 bases. The V segment lost 2 bases and the J segment 6 bases; nucleotides outside the gene matches: 7. Germline lookup yields CDR1 SGHDN and CDR2 FVKESK. CDR3 length equals 14 residues.

This clonotype occurred a few times. The V gene is TRBV4-1, the J gene TRBJ2-7; TRBD2 matches 10 bases. Germline lookup yields CDR1 MGHRA and CDR2 YSYEKL. CDR3 length: 17 amino acids. V lost 1 base and J lost 2; bases outside the gene matches: 8. The CDR3 region has the DNA TGCGCCAGCAGCCAAGGGATAGCGGGGGGCCAAACCTACGAGCAGTACTTC. It specifies CASSQGIAGGQTYEQYF.

The genes are TRBV7-9 and TRBJ1-1, with D possibly TRBD1 on 6 matching bases. CDR1 and CDR2 (germline): SEHNR, FQNEAQ (reference sequence). The CDR3 sequence is 14 residues long. V gave up 3 bases and J gave up 3 bases, with 11 bases separating them. In nucleotides, the CDR3 is TGTGCCAGCAGCTTTTACAGGGAAGACACTGAAGCTTTCTTT. Translation: CASSFYREDTEAFF.

This clonotype was counted only a few times. The chain is built from TRBV25-1 and TRBJ1-3; D possibly corresponds to TRBD1 (5 bases). In germline, CDR1 is MGHDK, CDR2 SYGVNS. V lost 1 base and J lost 0, with 7 bases in between. The CDR3 length is 15 residues. The CDR3 reads CASSESGGSGNTIYF. The CDR3 region has the DNA TGTGCCAGCAGTGAATCTGGGGGCTCTGGAAACACCATATATTTT.

This chain joins TRBV7-2 and TRBJ2-5; no firm D call. CDR3 size: 14 residues. Trimming left V 1 base short and J 1 base short, with 7 bases between. The germline CDR1 and CDR2 sequences are SGHTA and FQGNSA. CDR3 sequence reads: CASSLGLFQETQYF. The CDR3 nucleotides read TGTGCCAGCAGCTTAGGACTGTTCCAAGAGACCCAGTACTTC.

In this sample, this clonotype turned up a few times. The chain recombines TRBV20-1 with TRBJ2-1; 10 bases match TRBD2. Germline CDR1 and CDR2: DFQATT and SNEGSKA (reference sequence). The CDR3 totals 15 residues. V shed 2 bases, J shed 5 bases, and the junction held 6 bases outside the gene matches. The CDR3: CSARLAGVGNNEQFF. CDR3 bases: TGCAGTGCTAGACTAGCGGGAGTGGGGAACAATGAGCAGTTCTTC.